Listed below are T cell receptor beta chains from one sample, sequenced in a study of shared clonotypes between healthy human individuals. Assay used: immunoSEQ multiplex PCR; TCRdb lists only in-frame clones, some missing. The data contain about half a million clones, roughly 80% of them seen just once; the ten biggest clones take up roughly 13%. What was sequenced was PBMCs. The source of these receptors is a woman between 40 and 55 years old in good health. Some clones in this sample may be carry-over from other donors' samples. CDR3s include the opening cysteine and the closing phenylalanine or tryptophan. Fields, in order: clone size, J gene, V gene, D gene, CDR3 protein, CDR3 DNA. The D gene is left open where the match is weak. Size tells how often a clone was seen (once, few, many) or the class of an expanded clone, and some rows leave it out.

size: NA
J: TRBJ2-6
V: TRBV4-1
D: NA
CDR3: CASSQDQNRVGWSGANVLTF
DNA: TGCGCCAGCAGCCAAGACCAGAACAGGGTGGGGTGGTCTGGGGCCAACGTCCTGACTTTC

size: NA
J: TRBJ1-2
V: TRBV7-9
D: NA
CDR3: CASSSRTVWEGGYTF
DNA: TGTGCCAGCAGCTCCCGGACGGTTTGGGAAGGTGGCTACACCTTC

size: NA
J: TRBJ2-5
V: TRBV9
D: NA
CDR3: CDSSVGGRRQEAQYF
DNA: TGTGACAGCAGCGTAGGCGGTCGCAGGCAAGAGGCCCAGTACTTC

size: NA
J: TRBJ2-2
V: TRBV28
D: NA
CDR3: CASSFYTGELFF
DNA: TGTGCCAGCAGTTTCTACACCGGGGAGCTGTTTTTT

size: NA
J: TRBJ1-1
V: TRBV9
D: TRBD1
CDR3: CASSVHRGSEAFF
DNA: TGTGCCAGCAGCGTACACAGGGGCTCTGAAGCTTTCTTT

size: many
J: TRBJ2-7
V: TRBV28
D: NA
CDR3: CASSLFREQYF
DNA: TGTGCCAGCAGTTTATTCCGGGAGCAGTACTTC

size: NA
J: TRBJ2-5
V: TRBV5-1
D: TRBD1
CDR3: CASSEGQVNQETQYF
DNA: TGCGCCAGCAGCGAGGGACAGGTCAATCAAGAGACCCAGTACTTC

size: NA
J: TRBJ2-7
V: TRBV27
D: NA
CDR3: CASSSASPPYEQYF
DNA: TGTGCCAGCAGTTCCGCTAGCCCTCCCTACGAGCAGTACTTC

size: NA
J: TRBJ2-1
V: TRBV11-2
D: NA
CDR3: CASSLAGGQYNEQFF
DNA: TGTGCCAGCAGCTTAGCGGGCGGACAGTACAATGAGCAGTTCTTC

size: few
J: TRBJ2-3
V: TRBV7-9
D: TRBD2
CDR3: CASSLGLADTDTQYF
DNA: TGTGCCAGCAGCTTGGGACTAGCGGACACAGATACGCAGTATTTT

size: NA
J: TRBJ2-1
V: TRBV30
D: TRBD2
CDR3: CAWSRGLARGYEQFF
DNA: TGTGCCTGGAGCCGGGGACTAGCGAGGGGTTACGAGCAGTTCTTC

size: NA
J: TRBJ2-5
V: TRBV9
D: NA
CDR3: CASSAAAGAEETQYF
DNA: TGTGCCAGCAGCGCCGCGGCGGGGGCAGAAGAGACCCAGTACTTC

size: once
J: TRBJ2-7
V: TRBV6-1
D: TRBD1
CDR3: CASSYLGQGPYEQYF
DNA: TGTGCCAGCAGCTATCTTGGACAGGGCCCTTACGAGCAGTACTTC

size: NA
J: TRBJ2-3
V: TRBV10-2
D: NA
CDR3: CASSESGVGISTDTQYF
DNA: TGCGCCAGCAGTGAGTCGGGGGTTGGGATAAGCACAGATACGCAGTATTTT

size: NA
J: TRBJ1-1
V: TRBV11-2
D: NA
CDR3: CASSRGRGNTEAFF
DNA: TGTGCCAGCAGTCGAGGCAGGGGGAACACTGAAGCTTTCTTT

size: NA
J: TRBJ1-3
V: TRBV19
D: NA
CDR3: CASSMDHGSPGNTIYF
DNA: TGTGCCAGTAGTATGGATCACGGCAGCCCTGGAAACACCATATATTTT